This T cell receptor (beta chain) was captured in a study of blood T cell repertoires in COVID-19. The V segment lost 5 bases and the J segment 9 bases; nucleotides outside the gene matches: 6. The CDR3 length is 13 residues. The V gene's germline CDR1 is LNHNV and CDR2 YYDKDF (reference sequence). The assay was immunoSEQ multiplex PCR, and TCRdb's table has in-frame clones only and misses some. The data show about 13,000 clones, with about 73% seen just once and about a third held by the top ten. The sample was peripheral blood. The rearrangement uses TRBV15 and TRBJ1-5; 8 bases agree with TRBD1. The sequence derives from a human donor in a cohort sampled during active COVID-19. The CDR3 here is CATSGQGLGPQHF. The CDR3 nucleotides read TGTGCCACCAGCGGACAGGGTCTCGGGCCCCAGCATTTT. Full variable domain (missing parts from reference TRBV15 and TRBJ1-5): DAMVIQNPRYQVTQFGKPVTLSCSQTLNHNVMYWYQQKSSQAPKLLFHYYDKDFNNEADTPDNFQSRRPNTSFCFLDIRSPGLGDTAMYLCATSGQGLGPQHFGDGTRLSIL.